Following are 23 T cell receptor beta chains from one sample sequenced in a study of CD8+ T cells in alopecia areata. Treatment in this sample: oral pan-JAK inhibitor, 5-10 mg twice daily. cDNA prepared by RNA extraction and subsequent reverse transcription served as the template for sequencing. Data came from immunoSEQ multiplex PCR; TCRdb stores just in-frame clones and leaves some out. The data contain under 200,000 clones, about two thirds of them seen just once; the ten biggest clones take up 0.7% to 1%. The material sequenced was CD4+ T cells sorted from blood, taken at week 4, from a patient treated with tofacitinib. These TCRs come from a human donor with alopecia areata.

The rearrangement joins TRBV13 to TRBJ2-5; D perhaps matches TRBD2 (5 bases). V gave up 3 bases and J gave up 6 bases, with 14 bases separating them. This CDR3 region has 14 residues. Germline V lookup: CDR1 PRHDT, CDR2 FYEKMQ (reference sequence). CDR3 coding DNA: TGTGCCAGCAGCTTCGCATCGGGGAGACAGACCCAGTACTTC. Encoded protein: CASSFASGRQTQYF.

Here the CDR3 reads CASSDLTGVPYF. Here the CDR3 DNA reads TGTGCCAGCAGTGACCTGACAGGGGTACCGTACTTC. The chain combines TRBV25-1 with TRBJ2-4; 8 bases agree with TRBD1. V lost 3 bases and J lost 15; bases outside the gene matches: 7. Germline V gives CDR1 MGHDK, CDR2 SYGVNS. The CDR3 sequence is 12 residues long.

The chain employs TRBV18 and TRBJ2-3; the D is unclear. This CDR3 comprises 15 residues. Germline CDR1 is KGHSH and CDR2 is LQKENI. The V and J ends lost 3 bases and 2 bases respectively, with 12 bases between them. In DNA form, the CDR3 reads TGTGCCAGCTCACCGGGTACTTCGTCCACAGATACGCAGTATTTT. It encodes CASSPGTSSTDTQYF. Supplemented by reference TRBV18 and TRBJ2-3, the full variable domain reads NAGVMQNPRHLVRRRGQEARLRCSPMKGHSHVYWYRQLPEEGLKFMVYLQKENIIDESGMPKERFSAEFPKEGPSILRIQQVVRGDSAAYFCASSPGTSSTDTQYFGPGTRLTVL.

Written as DNA, the CDR3 is TGTGCCAGCAGCGCCTTCAATCAGCCCCAGCATTTT. The encoded protein is CASSAFNQPQHF. The J gene is TRBJ1-5, the V gene TRBV7-9; D ambiguous. Trimming took off 5 bases at V and 3 bases at J, with 5 bases between the two ends. The CDR3 loop spans 12 amino acids. Looked up from germline, CDR1 is SEHNR and CDR2 is FQNEAQ (reference sequence). The variable domain in full, completed from reference TRBV7-9 and TRBJ1-5, reads DTGVSQNPRHKITKRGQNVTFRCDPISEHNRLYWYRQTLGQGPEFLTYFQNEAQLEKSRLLSDRFSAERPKGSFSTLEIQRTEQGDSAMYLCASSAFNQPQHFGDGTRLSIL.

This chain links TRBV2 with TRBJ2-3; D remains ambiguous. Germline CDR1 and CDR2: SNHLY and FYNNEI. V was trimmed by 7 bases and J by 4 bases, leaving 6 bases between them. The CDR3 totals 11 residues. DNA of the CDR3: TGTGCCAGCAACGAAGCAGATACGCAGTATTTT. Translating gives CASNEADTQYF.

This clone was observed a few times. This rearrangement joins TRBV20-1 to TRBJ2-1; D may be TRBD1 or TRBD2 (6 bases each). Germline V gene lookup returns CDR1 DFQATT and CDR2 SNEGSKA (reference sequence). Trimming took off 1 base at V and 15 bases at J, with 13 bases between the two ends. This CDR3 contains 11 residues. The CDR3 DNA reads as TGCAGTGCTAGAGTGGGGGGCTCGGTGTTCTTC. Translating gives CSARVGGSVFF.

Only one count was recorded for this clone. The chain employs TRBV29-1 and TRBJ1-1, with D tentatively TRBD1 (6 bases). The CDR3 consists of 13 residues. CDR1 SQVTM and CDR2 ANQGSEA come from the germline V gene. Trimming stripped 7 bases from V and 1 base from J, with 13 bases between. CDR3 sequence reads: CSGNRAKNTEAFF. CDR3 nucleotide sequence: TGCAGCGGGAACAGGGCGAAGAACACTGAAGCTTTCTTT.

This chain joins TRBV29-1 and TRBJ2-3; D tentatively fits TRBD1 or TRBD2 (5 bases each). Per the germline V gene, CDR1 is SQVTM and CDR2 is ANQGSEA. The V end was cut by 3 bases, the J end by 4 bases, with 20 bases between. The CDR3 is 16 residues long. The CDR3 loop reads CSVESGQTVGADTQYF. CDR3 bases: TGCAGCGTTGAGTCAGGGCAGACAGTCGGGGCAGATACGCAGTATTTT.

This chain joins TRBV5-1 and TRBJ2-5, with D possibly matching TRBD1 (5 bases). The CDR3 is made up of 14 amino acids. Trimming removed 0 bases from V and 1 base from J, with 7 bases in between. CDR1 and CDR2 from the germline V gene are SGHRS and YFSETQ. The CDR3 spells CASSLGQFQETQYF. The CDR3, as DNA: TGCGCCAGCAGCTTGGGACAGTTCCAAGAGACCCAGTACTTC. The variable domain in full, with the rest retrieved from reference TRBV5-1 and TRBJ2-5, is KAGVTQTPRYLIKTRGQQVTLSCSPISGHRSVSWYQQTPGQGLQFLFEYFSETQRNKGNFPGRFSGRQFSNSRSEMNVSTLELGDSALYLCASSLGQFQETQYFGPGTRLLVL.

The genes are TRBV30 and TRBJ2-1; the D gene could be TRBD1 or TRBD2 (5 bases each). Trimming pared 2 bases from V and 9 bases from J, leaving 23 bases between. The germline V gene encodes CDR1 GTSNPN and CDR2 SVGIG (reference sequence). This CDR3 has 16 residues. The DNA for the CDR3 is TGTGCCTGGAGTTCCCCCGGGACGAGGGGATTAGTTGAGCAGTTCTTC. It codes for CAWSSPGTRGLVEQFF.

The V and J genes are TRBV7-8 and TRBJ1-5, with TRBD1 identical over 7 bases. V was pared by 6 bases and J by 0 bases, with 8 bases of the junction left unmatched. The germline gives CDR1 SGHVS, CDR2 FQNEAQ. This CDR3 has 16 amino acids. The CDR3 region has the DNA TGTGCCAGCAGTCCCGAGGGACAGCTTAGCAATCAGCCCCAGCATTTT. This codes for CASSPEGQLSNQPQHF.

The rearrangement joins TRBV18 to TRBJ2-3; a possible D gene is TRBD1 (6 bases). V dropped 2 bases and J dropped 3 bases, with 9 bases sitting between them. Germline V lookup: CDR1 KGHSH, CDR2 LQKENI. This CDR3 region has 14 residues. The CDR3 loop reads CASSPSGATDTQYF. As DNA, the CDR3 is TGTGCCAGCTCACCATCAGGGGCAACAGATACGCAGTATTTT.

The genes are TRBV5-1 and TRBJ2-2; D gene unclear. V lost 0 bases, J lost 6 bases, and 6 bases lay in between. The CDR3 extends over 13 amino acids. Germline V gene sequence: CDR1 SGHRS, CDR2 YFSETQ. This CDR3 is CASSLEGPGELFF. CDR3 nucleotide sequence: TGCGCCAGCAGCTTGGAGGGCCCCGGGGAGCTGTTTTTT. The full variable domain, completed using reference TRBV5-1 and TRBJ2-2, is KAGVTQTPRYLIKTRGQQVTLSCSPISGHRSVSWYQQTPGQGLQFLFEYFSETQRNKGNFPGRFSGRQFSNSRSEMNVSTLELGDSALYLCASSLEGPGELFFGEGSRLTVL.

The chain carries TRBV4-1 and TRBJ2-5, with D uncertain. From germline, CDR1 is MGHRA and CDR2 YSYEKL. V lost 8 bases and J lost 5, with 12 bases in between. There are 12 residues in the CDR3. Here the CDR3 DNA reads TGCGCCAGCCGCTCATTTCACGAGACCCAGTACTTC. Amino acid sequence: CASRSFHETQYF.

This clone has only a few counts. V gene TRBV7-3 combines with J gene TRBJ2-3, with a possible D match to TRBD2 (5 bases). V was pared by 8 bases and J by 2 bases, with 14 bases between. CDR1 SGHTA and CDR2 FQGTGA come from the germline V gene. This CDR3 contains 14 residues. The CDR3 is CASVPRGSTDTQYF. The CDR3 nucleotides are TGTGCCAGCGTTCCACGGGGTTCCACAGATACGCAGTATTTT.

This clone was seen only once. The rearrangement links TRBV5-4 to TRBJ2-5; 9 bases agree with TRBD2. The CDR3 has 15 residues. The J segment lost 0 bases and the V segment lost 4 bases, leaving 4 bases of the junction unmatched. The germline V gene has CDR1 SGHNT and CDR2 YYREEE (reference sequence). The CDR3 loop reads CASSPAGGYQETQYF. The DNA of the CDR3 is TGTGCCAGCAGCCCTGCGGGAGGGTACCAAGAGACCCAGTACTTC. Full variable domain (rest looked up from reference TRBV5-4 and TRBJ2-5): ETGVTQSPTHLIKTRGQQVTLRCSSQSGHNTVSWYQQALGQGPQFIFQYYREEENGRGNFPPRFSGLQFPNYSSELNVNALELDDSALYLCASSPAGGYQETQYFGPGTRLLVL.

This chain uses TRBV30 with TRBJ1-4, with 7 bases aligning to TRBD1. The CDR3 has 13 amino acids. V lost 3 bases, J lost 3 bases, and 1 base stayed unmatched. Per germline, CDR1 GTSNPN and CDR2 SVGIG (reference sequence). CDR3 residues: CAWRGQSNEKLFF. In DNA, the CDR3 is TGTGCCTGGAGGGGACAGTCTAATGAAAAACTGTTTTTT. The full variable domain, completed using reference TRBV30 and TRBJ1-4, is SQTIHQWPATLVQPVGSPLSLECTVEGTSNPNLYWYRQAAGRGLQLLFYSVGIGQISSEVPQNLSASRPQDRQFILSSKKLLLSDSGFYLCAWRGQSNEKLFFGSGTQLSVL.

The chain couples TRBV27 to TRBJ1-1; D not resolved. V dropped 5 bases and J dropped 1 base, with 11 bases sitting between them. Germline CDR1 and CDR2: MNHEY and SMNVEV (reference sequence). CDR3 length equals 14 residues. The CDR3, as DNA: TGTGCCAGCAGTAGAATGGTCGGGAACACTGAAGCTTTCTTT. It yields the protein CASSRMVGNTEAFF.

The V gene is TRBV5-4, the J gene TRBJ1-6, with D unclear. Germline assignment: CDR1 SGHNT and CDR2 YYREEE (reference sequence). The CDR3 is made up of 13 amino acids. Between the trimmed V and J ends, which lost 0 bases and 5 bases, there was a span of 3 bases. The DNA for the CDR3 is TGTGCCAGCAGCTTGGCAAATAATTCACCCCTCCACTTT. Translated, it gives CASSLANNSPLHF.

This clone was seen more than once but under ten times. This chain connects TRBV20-1 to TRBJ2-7; possible D gene TRBD2, 5 bases. CDR1 is DFQATT and CDR2 is SNEGSKA in the germline V gene (reference sequence). Trimming stripped 5 bases from V and 7 bases from J, with 12 bases between. The CDR3 is made up of 11 amino acids. The CDR3 reads CSAGRPGEQYF. In DNA form, the CDR3 reads TGCAGTGCTGGTCGTCCGGGGGAGCAGTACTTC.

The V gene is TRBV19, the J gene TRBJ2-5; D unresolved. The germline V gene encodes CDR1 LNHDA and CDR2 SQIVND (reference sequence). The germline V and J ends were trimmed by 5 bases and 5 bases, with 12 bases remaining between them. CDR3 size: 13 residues. CDR3 bases: TGTGCCAGTAGTCCACGGACCGGGGAGACCCAGTACTTC. Its protein product is CASSPRTGETQYF.

This chain links TRBV6-1 with TRBJ2-7, with D possibly being TRBD1 or TRBD2 (6 bases each). This CDR3 is 15 amino acids long. Germline V lookup: CDR1 MNHNS, CDR2 SASEGT. V lost 0 bases and J 1 base, leaving 10 bases between the germline ends. The CDR3 sequence is CASSEAAGTSYEQYF. DNA for the CDR3: TGTGCCAGCAGTGAAGCGGCGGGGACATCCTACGAGCAGTACTTC.

CDR3 sequence (DNA): TGTGCTAGTGGTTCCAAGGCGGCGGAACAAGAGACCCAGTACTTC. This gives the protein CASGSKAAEQETQYF. The V gene is TRBV12-5, the J gene TRBJ2-5; D is unresolved. Looked up from germline, CDR1 is LGHNT and CDR2 is FRNRAP. V lost 4 bases and J lost 2, with 14 bases in between. This CDR3 has 15 residues.